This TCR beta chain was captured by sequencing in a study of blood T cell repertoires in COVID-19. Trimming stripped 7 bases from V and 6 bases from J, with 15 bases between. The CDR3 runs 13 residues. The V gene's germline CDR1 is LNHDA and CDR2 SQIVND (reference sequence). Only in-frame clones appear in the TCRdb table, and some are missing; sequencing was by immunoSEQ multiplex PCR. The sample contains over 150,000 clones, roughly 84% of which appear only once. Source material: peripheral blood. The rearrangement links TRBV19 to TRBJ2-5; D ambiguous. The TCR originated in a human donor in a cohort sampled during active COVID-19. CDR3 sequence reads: CASIDTAMQTQYF. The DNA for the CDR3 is TGTGCCAGTATTGATACTGCGATGCAGACCCAGTACTTC.